The source of this TCR beta chain is a study of OX40 agonist ivuxolimab in advanced cancers. Assay: immunoSEQ multiplex PCR; the TCRdb copy retains only in-frame clones and omits some. The sample records around 60,000 clones, roughly nine tenths being singletons. Per germline, CDR1 SEHNR and CDR2 FQNEAQ (reference sequence). Trimming took 4 bases from V and 2 from J; bases not matched to a gene: 6. The CDR3 is 15 residues long. The chain is built from TRBV7-9 and TRBJ2-5; 8 bases fit TRBD2. The TCR was taken from an adult with an advanced solid tumor such as melanoma, head and neck, liver or kidney cancer. Sample: CD4+ or CD8+ T cells sorted from blood, taken in a trial of the OX40 agonist ivuxolimab. The CDR3 nucleotides are TGTGCCAGCAGCTCGCGGGGGGAAGGACAAGAGACCCAGTACTTC. Protein sequence: CASSSRGEGQETQYF.